This T cell receptor beta chain came from a study of blood T cell repertoires in COVID-19 (dated by TCRdb to 2018 to 2021). With respect to the entire study: The collaborator samples originated in the United States, Italy and Spain and spanned the acute and convalescent phases of COVID-19. The repertoires were released in a freely available public database intended as a resource for research on the immune response to SARS-CoV-2. Deeply sampled blood TCRbeta repertoires from subjects exposed to, actively infected with, or recovered from COVID-19 were included in the dataset. The material from the prospective study consisted of cDNA or gDNA derived from T cells, B-cell-depleted T cells, or PBMCs. Nearly every sample came with metadata listing a de-identified subject ID, COVID-19 status, age in years and sex. The samples were drawn from the first 160 participants of the ongoing ImmuneRACE study and from 950 to 1,500 subjects provided by 6 global collaborators. Where available, HLA class I and class II types were taken from metadata supplied by the sample provider and were not determined by assay-based typing.

TCRbeta CDR3 regions were amplified from genomic DNA by means of the immunoSEQ Assay, a bias-controlled multiplex PCR. From the authors' description of their analysis: The number of nucleated cells in each sample was estimated by amplification of reference gene primers within the assay. To quantify the absolute abundance of each unique TCRbeta CDR3 rearrangement, sequence reads were collapsed and filtered. Productive Simpson clonality was computed per sample as the square root of Simpson's diversity index over productive rearrangements. In TCRdb, the immuneACCESS table is reduced to in-frame sequences with V and J assigned. These tables do not hold every clone; where another copy was compared, an unresolved V gene accounts for under half, and the others remain unexplained. V and J calls plus clone size are reproduced from that table; the DNA served to infer D and trimming. For this sample there are 150,000 to 250,000 clones; roughly 87% appear just once. Of the sample, 2% to 2.5% is held by the ten largest clones.

As to this clone: It lacks a known antigen. No quality values exist for individual bases; no much larger clone is one base distant.

In the prospective study, participants were roughly 18 to 100 years old, resided in 20 to 30 geographic areas of the United States, and were enrolled through a virtual design. In the prospective study, participants were assigned to cohorts based on the clinical history participants reported in a screening survey and a study questionnaire. ImmuneRACE Cohort 3 recovered participants were defined by two consecutive negative NP/OP PCR tests, healthcare professional clearance, or symptom resolution. Mobile phlebotomists in the prospective study collected whole blood, serum and a nasopharyngeal or oropharyngeal swab from every participant. Additional blood draws and questionnaires over an approximately two-month period could optionally be provided by prospective study participants. Prospective study blood samples were shipped either frozen or at room temperature before DNA extraction. Points the paper makes about the study in general: Clinical and demographic metadata were provided uncurated, with the amount varying by source and participant.

The CDR3, cysteine through phenylalanine, is 11 amino acids long. Only the CDR3 DNA stays, 33 bases, in frame from base 1. This receptor chain uses TRBV5-3 and TRBJ2-3, and possibly TRBD2, on 5 matching bases. TRBV5-3 is filed as an ORF, its function uncertain. The receptor was isolated from a woman in her 30s who had recovered from COVID-19. Sequenced: PBMCs or T cells enriched from blood (not recorded which). The DNA is as follows: TGTAGTCGAGGGTCCACAGATACGCAGTATTTT. This encodes CSRGSTDTQYF.